These 5 T cell receptor beta chains were all obtained from the same sample, sequenced in a study of persistence of HIV-infected CD4 T cells. This was the immunoSEQ version 4 assay in survey mode. Profiling relied on immunoSEQ multiplex PCR, and the TCRdb table lists in-frame clones only, not all of them. The table records about 40,000 clones, roughly 74% of them present only once. The stimulus was an HIV-1 Gag 15-mer peptide pool, 1 ug/peptide/mL. Memory cells lacking CD40L and CD69 with high CD45RO were sorted. No cognate antigen is known for these TCRs. Sequencing was performed on CD4+ T cells sorted from PBMCs after approximately 19-hour stimulation, taken from a patient who received antiretroviral therapy. These receptors came from an adult man with HIV who was CMV-seropositive.

The chain employs TRBV11-3 and TRBJ1-1; maybe TRBD1 (5 bases). This CDR3 has 15 amino acids. The V gene's germline CDR1 is SGHNT and CDR2 YENEEA. Trimming took 1 base from V and 1 from J, leaving 10 bases between them. The CDR3 loop is CASSLGGEGNTEAFF. CDR3 in DNA: TGTGCCAGCAGCTTAGGAGGGGAGGGGAACACTGAAGCTTTCTTT.

The chain links TRBV19 to TRBJ2-7; the match to TRBD1 covers 10 bases. The germline CDR1 and CDR2 sequences are LNHDA and SQIVND (reference sequence). The CDR3 length is 14 residues. With V trimmed by 5 bases and J by 6 bases, 7 bases remained unmatched. CDR3 amino acids: CASSARDRGTEQYF. CDR3 nucleotides: TGTGCCAGTAGTGCACGGGACAGGGGAACCGAGCAGTACTTC.

The chain uses TRBV7-2 and TRBJ1-2; TRBD1 is a possible D gene (6 bases). The CDR3 is made up of 14 amino acids. Trimming stripped 5 bases from V and 8 bases from J, with 18 bases between. The germline CDR1 and CDR2 sequences are SGHTA and FQGNSA. For the CDR3, the DNA is TGTGCCAGCAGCCCCCCTGGGGGGCGGAGAGGCTACACCTTC. This encodes CASSPPGGRRGYTF.

The V call is TRBV4-1, the J call TRBJ1-6, with unresolved D. The CDR3 loop spans 18 amino acids. V dropped 3 bases and J dropped 0 bases, with 15 bases sitting between them. Germline V gives CDR1 MGHRA, CDR2 YSYEKL. CDR3: CASSHHLGRDSYNSPLHF. The CDR3 region has the DNA TGCGCCAGCAGCCACCACTTAGGCCGGGACTCCTATAATTCACCCCTCCACTTT.

This chain uses TRBV4-1 with TRBJ1-4, with 7 bases that match TRBD1. This CDR3 has 15 amino acids. CDR1 and CDR2 (germline): MGHRA, YSYEKL. The trim removed 3 bases at V and 3 bases at J, leaving 4 bases unmatched. The CDR3 here is CASSQDRFANEKLFF. In DNA, the CDR3 is TGCGCCAGCAGCCAGGACAGGTTCGCTAATGAAAAACTGTTTTTT.